These T cell receptor beta chains were read from a single sample in a study of STAT3 mutations in large granular lymphocyte leukemia. Profiling relied on immunoSEQ multiplex PCR, and the TCRdb table lists in-frame clones only, not all of them. The sample lists about 7,000 clones, roughly 50% occurring once. The sequenced sample was peripheral blood mononuclear cells. All receptors derive from a boy aged 5-17 years with T-cell large granular lymphocyte leukemia. Some clones in this sample may be carry-over from other donors' samples. The CDR3 runs from the conserved cysteine through the conserved F or W. A D gene is named only where the DNA matches it firmly. The size field is filled for only some rows; it gives once, few, many or a size class.

J,D,V,size,CDR3,DNA
TRBJ2-7,TRBD1,TRBV7-8,NA,CASSKPGQPYEQYF,TGTGCCAGCAGCAAACCGGGACAGCCCTACGAGCAGTACTTC
TRBJ1-5,TRBD1,TRBV30,NA,CAWSPSRQGFQPQHF,TGTGCCTGGAGCCCATCGAGACAGGGTTTTCAGCCCCAGCATTTT
TRBJ2-7,NA,TRBV13,NA,CASSQNSRREQYF,TGTGCCAGCAGCCAAAACTCTAGGAGAGAGCAGTACTTC
TRBJ2-7,NA,TRBV7-9,few,CASSPSYEQYF,TGTGCCAGCAGCCCGAGCTACGAGCAGTACTTC
TRBJ2-7,NA,TRBV7-9,few,CASSWDYEQYF,TGTGCCAGCAGCTGGGACTACGAGCAGTACTTC
TRBJ2-7,NA,TRBV4-2,NA,CASSQDDEQYF,TGTGCCAGCAGCCAAGATGACGAGCAGTACTTC
TRBJ1-2,TRBD1,TRBV28,NA,CASSADRVQDGYTF,TGTGCCAGCAGTGCGGACAGGGTTCAAGATGGCTACACCTTC
TRBJ1-3,TRBD1,TRBV5-1,once,CASSWGQGRNSGNTIYF,TGCGCCAGCAGCTGGGGACAGGGTCGAAATTCTGGAAACACCATATATTTT
TRBJ2-7,NA,TRBV11-3,NA,CASSFMKERQTYEQYF,TGTGCCAGCAGCTTCATGAAGGAGAGGCAAACCTACGAGCAGTACTTC
TRBJ2-7,NA,TRBV5-1,NA,CASSPGPRTYEQYF,TGCGCCAGCAGCCCCGGACCGCGAACCTACGAGCAGTACTTC
TRBJ2-5,TRBD2,TRBV5-6,few,CASSSTSGAWETQYF,TGTGCCAGCAGCTCTACTAGCGGGGCTTGGGAGACCCAGTACTTC
TRBJ1-6,NA,TRBV13,NA,CASSFGRYNSPLHF,TGTGCCAGCAGCTTTGGACGGTATAATTCACCCCTCCACTTT
TRBJ1-6,NA,TRBV13,few,CASTPRGYVGSPLHF,TGTGCCAGCACCCCCCGGGGGTACGTTGGTTCACCCCTCCACTTT
TRBJ2-6,TRBD2,TRBV5-1,NA,CASSPKLLAGVSGANVLTF,TGCGCCAGCAGCCCTAAGTTACTAGCGGGGGTATCTGGGGCCAACGTCCTGACTTTC
TRBJ1-2,NA,TRBV5-6,NA,CASSRGRENYGYTF,TGTGCCAGCAGCCGGGGGAGGGAAAACTATGGCTACACCTTC
TRBJ2-7,TRBD1,TRBV11-2,NA,CASSLARQGPYEQYF,TGTGCCAGCAGCTTAGCCCGACAGGGACCCTACGAGCAGTACTTC
TRBJ1-2,NA,TRBV5-4,NA,CASSFKGFYGYTF,TGTGCCAGCAGCTTTAAGGGTTTCTATGGCTACACCTTC
TRBJ1-5,NA,TRBV13,NA,CASSLGQYSNQPQHF,TGTGCCAGCAGCTTAGGGCAATATAGCAATCAGCCCCAGCATTTT
TRBJ2-5,NA,TRBV13,NA,CASSVTAGSQETQYF,TGTGCCAGCAGCGTAACAGCGGGTTCCCAAGAGACCCAGTACTTC
TRBJ1-6,NA,TRBV30,NA,CAWTDWANSPLHF,TGTGCCTGGACCGATTGGGCGAATTCACCCCTCCACTTT
TRBJ1-6,NA,TRBV10-3,NA,CAISGDSYNSPLHF,TGTGCCATCTCGGGAGACTCCTATAATTCACCCCTCCACTTT
TRBJ1-3,NA,TRBV5-1,NA,CASSLGGTSGNTIYF,TGCGCCAGCAGCTTGGGAGGGACCTCTGGAAACACCATATATTTT
TRBJ2-3,NA,TRBV29-1,NA,CSVLRVSTDTQYF,TGCAGCGTTCTCAGGGTTAGCACAGATACGCAGTATTTT
TRBJ2-5,NA,TRBV30,NA,CAWFIGETQYF,TGTGCCTGGTTCATTGGTGAGACCCAGTACTTC
TRBJ1-5,NA,TRBV7-8,few,CASGRFSNQPQHF,TGTGCCAGCGGTCGGTTCAGCAATCAGCCCCAGCATTTT
TRBJ2-3,TRBD2,TRBV5-1,NA,CASSGGLAEDTQYF,TGCGCCAGCAGCGGGGGACTAGCGGAGGATACGCAGTATTTT
TRBJ2-7,NA,TRBV28,NA,CASSLGRPRQGSNEQYF,TGTGCCAGCAGTTTAGGACGACCCCGGCAGGGGTCCAACGAGCAGTACTTC